This T cell receptor beta chain was captured in a study of blood T cell repertoires in COVID-19. About the research overall: Nucleic acid was either cDNA or gDNA, and it came from T cells, B-cell-depleted T cells, or PBMCs.

Some clones are missing from TCRdb's copy, which holds only in-frame ones; the method was immunoSEQ multiplex PCR. In the table there are a few hundred thousand clones, around nine tenths of which are singletons. The TCR comes from a man aged 35 to 55 who had recovered from COVID-19. Sequenced input: peripheral blood.

The CDR3 sequence is CASSWNRENTEAFF. CDR3 coding DNA: TGTGCCAGCAGCTGGAACAGGGAGAACACTGAAGCTTTCTTT. The V and J genes are TRBV11-2 and TRBJ1-1; D is possibly TRBD1 (6 bases). The germline V gene has CDR1 SGHAT and CDR2 FQNNGV. The CDR3 consists of 14 residues. With 4 bases removed from V and 1 base from J, the gap between germline ends came to 10 bases.